The 13 T cell receptor beta chains listed next were all sequenced from one sample in a study of T cell responses to AZD1222 COVID-19 vaccine. This table comes from immunoSEQ multiplex PCR, and its TCRdb copy is limited to in-frame clones, with some not included. This sample has about 92,000 clones, with around 88% found just once. Sequenced material: peripheral blood, taken on day 0 of MenACWY control vaccination. All receptors derive from an adult in good health.

The chain combines TRBV5-1 with TRBJ2-5; TRBD1 aligns across 7 bases. J was trimmed by 5 bases and V by 0 bases; bases with no gene match: 7. Germline lookup yields CDR1 SGHRS and CDR2 YFSETQ. This CDR3 comprises 15 residues. The CDR3 DNA is TGCGCCAGCAGCTTGGTCACAGGGGAAGGGGAGACCCAGTACTTC. As protein: CASSLVTGEGETQYF.

The chain couples TRBV5-1 to TRBJ2-7, with TRBD1 matching over 10 bases. In germline, CDR1 is SGHRS, CDR2 YFSETQ. This CDR3 is built from 16 residues. The trim removed 5 bases at V and 2 bases at J, leaving 10 bases unmatched. CDR3 DNA sequence: TGCGCCAGCAGAGCTGCCACCGGGACAGGGGCCTACGAGCAGTACTTC. The encoded protein is CASRAATGTGAYEQYF.

V is TRBV4-1 and J is TRBJ2-7; unclear D gene. The germline V gene has CDR1 MGHRA and CDR2 YSYEKL. This CDR3 contains 15 residues. V lost 2 bases and J 4 bases, leaving 15 bases between the germline ends. The CDR3 loop is CASSQSVGPSYEQYF. The DNA of the CDR3 is TGCGCCAGCAGCCAATCCGTCGGACCAAGTTACGAGCAGTACTTC.

The chain combines TRBV6-2 or TRBV6-3 with TRBJ1-1, with D unclear. V was cut by 0 bases and J by 3 bases, with 11 bases left in between. There are 15 residues in the CDR3. Germline V gene data show CDR1 as MNHEY and CDR2 as SVGEGT. The CDR3 protein is CASSYSRLPDTEAFF. Here the CDR3 DNA reads TGTGCCAGCAGTTACTCGAGATTACCGGACACTGAAGCTTTCTTT.

This clone has a handful of counts. This sequence joins TRBV30 and TRBJ1-1; 7 nucleotides line up with TRBD1. Germline CDR1 and CDR2: GTSNPN and SVGIG (reference sequence). Trimming removed 4 bases from V and 2 bases from J; junction bases left unmatched: 4. This CDR3 has 13 amino acids. DNA of the CDR3: TGTGCCTGGAACGGACAGGCCAACACTGAAGCTTTCTTT. Amino acid sequence: CAWNGQANTEAFF.

The chain uses TRBV7-9 and TRBJ2-3; 7 bases map to TRBD1. In germline, CDR1 is SEHNR, CDR2 FQNEAQ (reference sequence). The CDR3 covers 16 residues. The V gene end was trimmed by 3 bases and the J gene end by 2 bases; junction bases not matched to a gene: 8. CDR3 sequence: CASSFGDRSYTDTQYF. For the CDR3, the DNA is TGTGCCAGCAGCTTTGGGGACAGATCCTACACAGATACGCAGTATTTT.

The chain uses TRBV6-5 and TRBJ1-6; weak D call: TRBD1 (6 bases). Germline-derived CDR1 and CDR2 are MNHEY and SVGAGI. The CDR3 runs to 14 residues. V dropped 7 bases and J dropped 10 bases, with 17 bases sitting between them. This CDR3 reads CASTPGPGESPLHF. The DNA for the CDR3 is TGTGCCAGCACCCCGGGACCAGGGGAGTCACCCCTCCACTTT.

V gene TRBV2 combines with J gene TRBJ2-5; TRBD1 matches 9 bases. Germline V gene data show CDR1 as SNHLY and CDR2 as FYNNEI. V dropped 5 bases and J dropped 7; count of bases not matched to a gene: 8. The CDR3 length is 14 residues. The CDR3 region has the DNA TGTGCCAGCAGTTACCAGGACAGGGGTGGGACCCAGTACTTC. This sequence encodes CASSYQDRGGTQYF.

The chain recombines TRBV6-5 with TRBJ2-7; 8 bases align to TRBD2. The CDR3 runs 13 residues. V lost 7 bases to trimming and J lost 2 bases; unmatched junction nucleotides: 4. Per germline, CDR1 MNHEY and CDR2 SVGAGI. The DNA of the CDR3 is TGTGCCAGCAAGCTTAGCGGGACCTACGAGCAGTACTTC. It codes for CASKLSGTYEQYF.

J is TRBJ1-5 and V is TRBV9; D is unresolved. The germline V gene encodes CDR1 SGDLS and CDR2 YYNGEE. Trimming left V 4 bases short and J 1 base short, with 15 bases between. The CDR3 spans 16 residues. The CDR3: CASSSQAEVSNQPQHF. The CDR3 DNA reads TGTGCCAGCAGCTCCCAAGCGGAGGTCAGCAATCAGCCCCAGCATTTT. The full variable domain, in which reference TRBV9 and TRBJ1-5 provide the parts outside the CDR3, is DSGVTQTPKHLITATGQRVTLRCSPRSGDLSVYWYQQSLDQGLQFLIQYYNGEERAKGNILERFSAQQFPDLHSELNLSSLELGDSALYFCASSSQAEVSNQPQHFGDGTRLSIL.

CDR3 sequence: CASSAGTTPYGGYTF. For the CDR3, the DNA is TGTGCCAGTAGTGCAGGGACAACACCGTACGGTGGCTACACCTTC. The V and J genes are TRBV19 and TRBJ1-2; D may be TRBD1 (6 bases). The germline V gene has CDR1 LNHDA and CDR2 SQIVND (reference sequence). Trimming left V 5 bases short and J 7 bases short, with 20 bases between. The CDR3 runs to 15 residues.

This chain joins TRBV6-2 or TRBV6-3 and TRBJ1-2, with 9 bases matching TRBD1. The germline V gene encodes CDR1 MNHEY and CDR2 SVGEGT. The CDR3 is made up of 13 amino acids. The V segment lost 6 bases and the J segment 8 bases; nucleotides outside the gene matches: 7. The CDR3 DNA is TGTGCCAGCAGCCCCGGGACAGGGTTGGGCTACACCTTC. It encodes CASSPGTGLGYTF.

DNA for the CDR3: TGCGCCAGCAGCCAAATGCCGGGACAGGGGGGAAACACCATATATTTT. Translation gives CASSQMPGQGGNTIYF. This rearrangement joins TRBV4-3 to TRBJ1-3; 10 nucleotides agree with TRBD1. The V gene end was trimmed by 2 bases and the J gene end by 4 bases; junction bases not matched to a gene: 5. From germline, CDR1 is LGHNA and CDR2 YSLEER. The CDR3 runs to 16 residues.